This paragraph reports one TCR beta chain. The data are from a study of blood T cell repertoires in COVID-19. V lost 4 bases and J lost 1, with 21 bases in between. The CDR3 is 18 amino acids. Donors in Cohort 3 counted as recovered after two negative PCRs, clearance, or symptom resolution. Only in-frame clones appear in the TCRdb table, and some are missing; sequencing was by immunoSEQ multiplex PCR. The table has a few hundred thousand clones, more than 80% seen once; the top ten hold roughly 1%. The TCR comes from a man aged 18 to 35 who had recovered from COVID-19. The sample comprised PBMCs or T cells enriched from blood (not recorded which). The chain joins TRBV23-1 to TRBJ2-3, with D perhaps matching TRBD1 (6 bases). TRBV23-1 qualifies as an ORF whose function is uncertain. The CDR3 here is CASSRLRQVVFRTDTQYF. In DNA form, the CDR3 reads TGCGCCAGCAGTCGATTGAGACAGGTTGTGTTCCGCACAGATACGCAGTATTTT.